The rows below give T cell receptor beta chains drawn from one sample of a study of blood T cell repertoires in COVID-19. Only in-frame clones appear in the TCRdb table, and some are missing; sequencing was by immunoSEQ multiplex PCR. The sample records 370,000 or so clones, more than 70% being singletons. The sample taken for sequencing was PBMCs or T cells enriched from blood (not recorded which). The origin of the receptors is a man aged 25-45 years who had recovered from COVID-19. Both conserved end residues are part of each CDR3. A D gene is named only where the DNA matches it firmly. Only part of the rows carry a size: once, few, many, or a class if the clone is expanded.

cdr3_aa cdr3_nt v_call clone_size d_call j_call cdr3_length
CASSLDLHSPLHF TGTGCCAGCAGCTTGGATCTCCATTCACCCCTCCACTTT TRBV5-5 few - TRBJ1-6 13
CASSVQMMNTEAFF TGTGCCAGTAGTGTACAGATGATGAACACTGAAGCTTTCTTT TRBV19 once - TRBJ1-1 14
CASSFSTLAKNIQYF TGTGCCAGCAGTTTCTCGACACTTGCCAAAAACATTCAGTACTTC TRBV6-5 - - TRBJ2-4 15
CASSLARYKDTGGMEKLFF TGTGCCAGCAGCCTCGCGCGCTATAAGGACACAGGGGGAATGGAGAAACTGTTTTTT TRBV4-2 - TRBD1 TRBJ1-4 19
CASSSGQAHQPQHF TGTGCCAGCAGTTCAGGACAGGCTCATCAGCCCCAGCATTTT TRBV6-6 - TRBD1 TRBJ1-5 14
CASSQSRTGNQPQHF TGTGCCAGCAGCCAATCTAGAACAGGCAATCAGCCCCAGCATTTT TRBV16 - - TRBJ1-5 15
CASSLEGADTQYF TGCGCCAGCAGCTTGGAGGGGGCAGATACGCAGTATTTT TRBV5-1 few - TRBJ2-3 13
CAISVGQSTEAFF TGTGCCATCAGTGTGGGACAGTCCACTGAAGCTTTCTTT TRBV10-3 once TRBD1 TRBJ1-1 13
CASSLNVGTGDTEAFF TGTGCCAGCAGTTTAAATGTAGGCACGGGGGACACTGAAGCTTTCTTT TRBV27 few - TRBJ1-1 16
CASSQAFNRGPHEQYF TGTGCCAGCAGCCAAGCTTTTAACAGGGGCCCCCACGAGCAGTACTTC TRBV3-1/TRBV3-2 once TRBD1 TRBJ2-7 16
CASSQDRVPHYGYTF TGTGCCAGCAGTCAAGACAGGGTGCCTCACTATGGCTACACCTTC TRBV27 once TRBD1 TRBJ1-2 15
CATSRVGRQEYNEQFF TGTGCCACCAGCAGAGTGGGGAGACAGGAGTACAATGAGCAGTTCTTC TRBV15 - - TRBJ2-1 16
CASSSTGQSYEQYF TGTGCCAGCAGTTCAACAGGGCAATCCTACGAGCAGTACTTC TRBV6-5 - - TRBJ2-7 14
CSVADRGQGSGYTF TGCAGCGTTGCTGACCGGGGACAGGGGAGTGGCTACACCTTC TRBV29-1 - TRBD1 TRBJ1-2 14
CASSALDRGDEKLFF TGTGCCAGCAGCGCATTGGACAGGGGAGACGAAAAACTGTTTTTT TRBV13 - TRBD1 TRBJ1-4 15
CASTPRVGTGELFF TGTGCCAGCACCCCCAGGGTAGGGACCGGGGAGCTGTTTTTT TRBV27 few - TRBJ2-2 14
CASSLDLGQGTYEQYF TGTGCCAGCAGCTTAGATCTCGGACAGGGTACCTACGAGCAGTACTTC TRBV11-2 - TRBD1 TRBJ2-7 16
CASSLDPGHSINEQFF TGTGCCAGCAGCTTAGATCCGGGACATTCGATCAATGAGCAGTTCTTC TRBV7-8 - - TRBJ2-1 16
CASSGSPGGELFF TGTGCCAGCAGCGGGTCCCCCGGAGGGGAGCTGTTTTTT TRBV12-3/TRBV12-4 - - TRBJ2-2 13
CAISESGRETQYF TGTGCCATCAGTGAGTCCGGTCGGGAGACCCAGTACTTC TRBV10-3 - - TRBJ2-5 13
CASGLVIHPDRAQPQHF TGTGCTAGTGGTTTGGTAATTCACCCGGACAGGGCTCAGCCCCAGCATTTT TRBV12-5 few TRBD1 TRBJ1-5 17
CASSSLQGRGYTF TGTGCCAGCAGCTCCTTACAGGGGCGGGGCTACACCTTC TRBV5-4 - TRBD1 TRBJ1-2 13
CANSNLRGPGANYGYTF TGTGCCAACTCAAATCTGCGGGGGCCAGGAGCTAACTATGGCTACACCTTC TRBV7-9 - - TRBJ1-2 17
CSVDSTLGANYGYTF TGCAGCGTTGACTCTACGCTAGGGGCTAACTATGGCTACACCTTC TRBV29-1 - - TRBJ1-2 15
CASSPPGGSGGQVELFF TGTGCCAGCAGCCCCCCCGGGGGTAGCGGGGGGCAGGTGGAGCTGTTTTTT TRBV9 - TRBD2 TRBJ2-2 17
CASSRPRGTAGNTIYF TGTGCCAGCAGCCGCCCCAGGGGGACGGCTGGAAACACCATATATTTT TRBV6-6 few TRBD1 TRBJ1-3 16
CASSFEVLNTEAFF TGCGCCAGCAGCTTTGAGGTATTAAACACTGAAGCTTTCTTT TRBV5-1 - - TRBJ1-1 14
CASMPLLSGGGNSPLHF TGCGCCAGCATGCCGCTTCTCTCGGGGGGGGGAAATTCACCCCTCCACTTT TRBV23-1 - - TRBJ1-6 17
CASRFDRGPEAFF TGCGCCAGCAGATTCGACAGGGGCCCTGAAGCTTTCTTT TRBV5-1 once TRBD1 TRBJ1-1 13
CASSVRDNQPQHF TGTGCCAGTAGTGTCCGAGACAATCAGCCCCAGCATTTT TRBV19 - - TRBJ1-5 13
CASSQNLLAGGRQETQYF TGTGCCAGCAGCCAAAACCTCCTAGCGGGGGGGCGTCAAGAGACCCAGTACTTC TRBV4-2 once TRBD2 TRBJ2-5 18
CASGSSLTRGDTQYF TGTGCCAGTGGGTCCTCCCTGACGAGAGGAGATACGCAGTATTTT TRBV19 - - TRBJ2-3 15
CASRIGYEQYF TGTGCCAGTAGAATCGGCTACGAGCAGTACTTC TRBV19 few - TRBJ2-7 11
CASSYSRPAQGGYTF TGTGCCAGCAGTTACTCGAGGCCAGCCCAGGGCGGCTACACCTTC TRBV6-5 - - TRBJ1-2 15
CAWSEATENPRTQYF TGTGCCTGGAGTGAAGCGACAGAGAACCCTAGAACCCAGTACTTC TRBV30 - - TRBJ2-5 15
CASSFAAGEEQYF TGTGCCAGCAGCTTCGCGGCGGGAGAGGAGCAGTACTTC TRBV7-9 - TRBD2 TRBJ2-7 13
CASSLGAQLYEQYF TGCGCCAGCAGCCTGGGGGCCCAGTTATACGAGCAGTACTTC TRBV5-1 - - TRBJ2-7 14
CVSSYPGGVDQPQHF TGTGTCAGCAGTTACCCGGGGGGCGTCGATCAGCCCCAGCATTTT TRBV6-6 once - TRBJ1-5 15
CASSSRQTGNTIYF TGTGCCAGTAGTTCCCGACAGACGGGAAACACCATATATTTT TRBV19 - - TRBJ1-3 14
CASTPWDRGRLGKNIQYF TGTGCCAGCACCCCCTGGGACAGGGGGCGCCTAGGCAAAAACATTCAGTACTTC TRBV11-2 - TRBD1 TRBJ2-4 18
CASSLANEWERKTQYF TGCGCCAGCAGCTTGGCCAATGAATGGGAGAGAAAGACCCAGTACTTC TRBV5-1 - - TRBJ2-5 16
CALETDRRYEQYF TGTGCCCTAGAAACCGACAGGCGCTACGAGCAGTACTTC TRBV30 - - TRBJ2-7 13
CASSSGQLYGYTF TGTGCCAGCAGCTCGGGACAGCTCTATGGCTACACCTTC TRBV27 - TRBD1 TRBJ1-2 13
CASSVQGAGGNTIYF TGTGCCAGCAGCGTACAGGGGGCCGGAGGAAACACCATATATTTT TRBV9 - TRBD1 TRBJ1-3 15
CASSHGFGDQPQHF TGTGCCAGCAGCCACGGGTTTGGAGACCAGCCCCAGCATTTT TRBV3-1/TRBV3-2 once - TRBJ1-5 14
CASSWGDSPNEKLFF TGTGCCAGCAGCTGGGGGGACAGTCCGAATGAAAAACTGTTTTTT TRBV5-5 - TRBD1 TRBJ1-4 15
CASSYVRQAYNEQFF TGTGCCAGCAGTTATGTTCGACAGGCCTACAATGAGCAGTTCTTC TRBV6-5 - - TRBJ2-1 15
CASSLGTSDTDTQYF TGTGCTAGCAGCTTGGGGACTAGCGACACAGATACGCAGTATTTT TRBV7-7 - TRBD2 TRBJ2-3 15
CASSLAGGYGYTF TGTGCCAGCAGCTTGGCAGGGGGCTATGGCTACACCTTC TRBV5-4 - TRBD1 TRBJ1-2 13
CASSTAGGDNEKLFF TGCGCCAGCAGCACGGCAGGGGGTGATAATGAAAAACTGTTTTTT TRBV5-1 - TRBD1 TRBJ1-4 15
CASSFIGTDLFF TGTGCCAGCAGCTTTATCGGGACAGACCTTTTTTTT TRBV11-3 few TRBD1 TRBJ1-1 12
CASRTSGGTDTQYF TGTGCCAGCAGGACTAGCGGGGGGACAGATACGCAGTATTTT TRBV3-1/TRBV3-2 - TRBD2 TRBJ2-3 14
CASSLQGAITGELFF TGTGCCAGCAGCTTACAGGGGGCAATTACCGGGGAGCTGTTTTTT TRBV11-2 - TRBD1 TRBJ2-2 15